This T cell receptor beta chain is from a study of patients and donors after allogeneic stem cell transplantation. With 7 bases clipped from V and 13 bases from J, the junction kept 14 bases outside the gene matches. The germline V gene has CDR1 SGHTA and CDR2 FQGNSA. This CDR3 is built from 13 residues. TCRdb ran MiXCR on the RT-PCR reads and lists one entry per CDR3 protein. The table records some 880,000 distinct CDR3 sequences, 15% to 20% of them present only once. This receptor was identified in a human donor who was either an allogeneic HSCT recipient or a stem cell or donor lymphocyte infusion donor (not recorded which). It is not recorded whose cells these are; they may come from a transplant donor. The gene calls are TRBV7-2 and TRBJ1-2, with 8 bases lining up with TRBD1. The sequenced sample consisted of blood, either unsorted or a sorted T cell fraction (not recorded which). CDR3 loop: CASNLDRARAFTF. The CDR3 nucleotides read TGTGCCAGCAACCTGGACAGGGCGAGGGCTTTCACCTTC.